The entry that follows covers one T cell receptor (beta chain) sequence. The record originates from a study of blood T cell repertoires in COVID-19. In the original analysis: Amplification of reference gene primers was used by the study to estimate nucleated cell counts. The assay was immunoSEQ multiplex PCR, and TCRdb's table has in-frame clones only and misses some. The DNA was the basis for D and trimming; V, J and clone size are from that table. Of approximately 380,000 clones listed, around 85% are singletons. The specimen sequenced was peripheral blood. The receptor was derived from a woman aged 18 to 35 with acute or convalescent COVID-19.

The CDR3 DNA reads as TGTGCCAGCAGCTTAGAGCATTATTGGGACATCTTGAAGGGAGCTTTCTTT. Translating it yields CASSLEHYWDILKGAFF. The chain employs TRBV7-4 and TRBJ1-1, with D possibly being TRBD1 (6 bases). The germline gives CDR1 SGHVT, CDR2 SQSDAQ. The CDR3 extends over 17 amino acids. The V gene lost 1 base and the J gene lost 10 bases, with 25 bases spanning the gap.